These 27 T cell receptor beta chains were sequenced from one sample in a study of T cells after yellow fever vaccination. One entry per CDR3 protein, called by TCRdb with MiXCR from the 5' RACE reads. This sample yields fewer than 350,000 distinct CDR3 sequences, of which roughly 8.7% are seen a single time; about a sixth belongs to the top ten. The sequencing here drew on PBMCs, taken on the day of the first yellow fever vaccination. The receptors shown here come from a man between 18 and 29 years old who received the YFV17D yellow fever vaccine.

The sample holds many counts of this clonotype. This CDR3 reads CASSTPVNEAFF. The CDR3 bases are TGTGCCAGCAGTACCCCGGTGAATGAAGCTTTCTTT. This sequence joins TRBV6-5 and TRBJ1-1, with no clear D. Per germline, CDR1 MNHEY and CDR2 SVGAGI. This CDR3 comprises 12 residues. The V and J ends lost 5 bases and 7 bases respectively, with 11 bases between them.

In its sample, this clonotype was seen a few times. The CDR3 DNA reads as TGCAGCGTTCCTTTCGACTTGACAGGGGCCAGTGGCTACACCTTC. It is translated as CSVPFDLTGASGYTF. The chain couples TRBV29-1 to TRBJ1-2; 8 nucleotides align to TRBD1. CDR1 and CDR2 (germline): SQVTM, ANQGSEA. V was pared by 5 bases and J by 7 bases, with 15 bases of the junction left unmatched. This CDR3 is 15 amino acids long.

This clonotype has just a few counts. CDR3 DNA sequence: TGCGCCAGCAGCCAAGGTCGGGGTTCTGAAGCTTTCTTT. It encodes CASSQGRGSEAFF. The chain is built from TRBV4-1 and TRBJ1-1; D unresolved. Trimming stripped 1 base from V and 6 bases from J, with 9 bases between. The CDR3 loop spans 13 amino acids. Germline lookup yields CDR1 MGHRA and CDR2 YSYEKL.

This clonotype was seen many times. This chain links TRBV5-1 with TRBJ2-5; TRBD2 might be the D (5 bases). Deletions cut 2 bases from V and 2 bases from J, with 13 bases between. This CDR3 has 15 residues. Germline V gene sequence: CDR1 SGHRS, CDR2 YFSETQ. The CDR3 DNA reads as TGCGCCAGCAGCTTAGGACGGACGGGACAAGAGACCCAGTACTTC. Residues: CASSLGRTGQETQYF.

J is TRBJ2-1 and V is TRBV12-3 or TRBV12-4, with D perhaps given as TRBD1 or TRBD2 (6 bases each). This CDR3 has 11 amino acids. V was clipped by 6 bases and J by 12 bases, with 12 bases between them. CDR3 DNA sequence: TGTGCCAGCAGCTCGGGGGCCATGCAGTTCTTC. Amino acid sequence: CASSSGAMQFF.

The chain uses TRBV7-9 and TRBJ2-3; D is uncertain. Trimming left V 3 bases short and J 1 base short, with 8 bases between. The CDR3 covers 14 residues. Germline values: CDR1 SEHNR, CDR2 FQNEAQ (reference sequence). This CDR3 is CASSLGWGTDTQYF. CDR3 sequence (DNA): TGTGCCAGCAGCTTGGGTTGGGGCACAGATACGCAGTATTTT.

V is TRBV7-9 and J is TRBJ2-6; 9 bases are shared with TRBD1. The CDR3 consists of 17 residues. The V and J ends lost 4 bases and 1 base, in that order; junction bases with no gene match: 5. The germline gives CDR1 SEHNR, CDR2 FQNEAQ (reference sequence). The CDR3 DNA is TGTGCCAGCAGCTCCCGGGACAGGGTATCTGGGGCCAACGTCCTGACTTTC. Encoded protein: CASSSRDRVSGANVLTF. The entire variable domain, with the rest obtained from reference TRBV7-9 and TRBJ2-6, is as follows: DTGVSQNPRHKITKRGQNVTFRCDPISEHNRLYWYRQTLGQGPEFLTYFQNEAQLEKSRLLSDRFSAERPKGSFSTLEIQRTEQGDSAMYLCASSSRDRVSGANVLTFGAGSRLTVL.

This clonotype was seen a handful of times. The chain links TRBV6-2 or TRBV6-3 to TRBJ2-7, with TRBD2 identical over 11 bases. Germline V lookup: CDR1 MNHEY, CDR2 SVGEGT. V lost 0 bases to trimming and J lost 2 bases; unmatched junction nucleotides: 3. The CDR3 has 16 amino acids. The DNA for the CDR3 is TGTGCCAGCAGTTACTCGACTAGCGGGGACCCCTACGAGCAGTACGTC. Amino acid sequence: CASSYSTSGDPYEQYV.

The V and J genes are TRBV20-1 and TRBJ2-3, with 16 bases fitting TRBD2. The CDR3 runs 16 residues. The V gene's germline CDR1 is DFQATT and CDR2 SNEGSKA (reference sequence). The V and J ends lost 3 bases and 2 bases, in that order; junction bases with no gene match: 2. The CDR3 sequence: CSARGLAGGPTDTQYF. The CDR3 nucleotides read TGCAGTGCTAGGGGACTAGCGGGGGGGCCCACAGATACGCAGTATTTT.

The chain is built from TRBV9 and TRBJ2-6; TRBD2 is a possible D gene (6 bases). The CDR3 consists of 17 residues. V was pared by 5 bases and J by 1 base, with 16 bases between. Germline CDR1 SGDLS, CDR2 YYNGEE. The CDR3 here is CASSVKVGLSGANVLTF. In DNA form, the CDR3 reads TGTGCCAGCAGTGTAAAGGTGGGACTGTCTGGGGCCAACGTCCTGACTTTC.

The chain joins TRBV5-1 to TRBJ1-2; 10 nucleotides agree with TRBD1. There are 15 residues in the CDR3. V dropped 2 bases and J dropped 6; count of bases not matched to a gene: 7. Germline V gene sequence: CDR1 SGHRS, CDR2 YFSETQ. CDR3 loop: CASSFMDRGEDGYTF. In DNA form, the CDR3 reads TGCGCCAGCAGCTTTATGGACAGGGGGGAGGATGGCTACACCTTC.

The chain is built from TRBV5-4 and TRBJ2-3; unclear D gene. V dropped 4 bases and J dropped 0 bases, with 9 bases sitting between them. The CDR3 runs 14 residues. From germline, CDR1 is SGHNT and CDR2 YYREEE (reference sequence). The CDR3 sequence: CASSGVKSTDTQYF. For the CDR3, the DNA is TGTGCCAGCAGCGGGGTAAAGAGCACAGATACGCAGTATTTT. Full variable domain (outside the CDR3, taken from reference TRBV5-4 and TRBJ2-3): ETGVTQSPTHLIKTRGQQVTLRCSSQSGHNTVSWYQQALGQGPQFIFQYYREEENGRGNFPPRFSGLQFPNYSSELNVNALELDDSALYLCASSGVKSTDTQYFGPGTRLTVL.

In this sample, this clonotype turned up a few times. This chain uses TRBV20-1 with TRBJ1-5; D call uncertain. The V and J ends lost 1 base and 7 bases respectively, with 17 bases between them. The CDR3 totals 15 residues. Germline V CDR1 and CDR2: DFQATT, SNEGSKA (reference sequence). CDR3 sequence reads: CSARGHPGEAQPQHF. The CDR3 DNA reads TGCAGTGCTAGAGGCCACCCTGGGGAAGCCCAGCCCCAGCATTTT.

This clonotype was recorded many times. CDR3 sequence (DNA): TGTGCCAGCAGCATACGCGCCGGGGAGCTGTTTTTT. This translates into CASSIRAGELFF. V and J are TRBV7-2 and TRBJ2-2; D gene unclear. The CDR3 runs to 12 residues. V lost 5 bases, J lost 6 bases, and 7 bases lay in between. Germline CDR1 reads SGHTA; CDR2 reads FQGNSA.

This clonotype was observed many times. The chain links TRBV5-6 to TRBJ2-1; D is uncertain. The ends were cut back, 7 bases at V and 2 bases at J, with 13 bases in the middle. This CDR3 contains 14 residues. Germline loops: CDR1 SGHDT, CDR2 YYEEEE. CDR3 residues: CASRPASPYNEQFF. CDR3 bases: TGTGCCAGCCGTCCGGCGTCCCCCTACAATGAGCAGTTCTTC.

V is TRBV13 and J is TRBJ1-5; D is perhaps TRBD1 (6 bases). Germline values: CDR1 PRHDT, CDR2 FYEKMQ (reference sequence). V lost 4 bases and J 1 base, leaving 8 bases between the germline ends. The CDR3 loop spans 14 amino acids. Here the CDR3 reads CASSWTESNQPQHF. The CDR3 bases are TGTGCCAGCAGCTGGACAGAGAGCAATCAGCCCCAGCATTTT. Full variable domain (rest looked up from reference TRBV13 and TRBJ1-5): AAGVIQSPRHLIKEKRETATLKCYPIPRHDTVYWYQQGPGQDPQFLISFYEKMQSDKGSIPDRFSAQQFSDYHSELNMSSLELGDSALYFCASSWTESNQPQHFGDGTRLSIL.

In this sample, this clonotype turned up a few times. CDR3 nucleotide sequence: TGTGCCAGCAGTCCGGGACGGGCCTACGAGCAGTACTTC. This codes for CASSPGRAYEQYF. The chain joins TRBV27 to TRBJ2-7; D is perhaps TRBD1 or TRBD2 (5 bases each). Germline values: CDR1 MNHEY, CDR2 SMNVEV (reference sequence). This CDR3 region has 13 residues. Between the trimmed V and J ends, which lost 5 bases and 2 bases, there was a span of 10 bases.

This clonotype was recorded at least ten times. The chain carries TRBV29-1 and TRBJ2-5; D might be TRBD2 (5 bases). From germline, CDR1 is SQVTM and CDR2 ANQGSEA. V lost 5 bases and J lost 7, with 20 bases in between. The CDR3 loop spans 14 amino acids. CDR3 loop: CSVPEGLARVTQYF. The CDR3 nucleotides read TGCAGCGTTCCTGAAGGGCTAGCAAGGGTGACCCAGTACTTC.

This clonotype was counted only a few times. The chain employs TRBV20-1 and TRBJ2-1; perhaps TRBD2 as D (7 bases). The V and J ends lost 5 bases and 0 bases respectively, with 14 bases between them. The CDR3 runs 15 residues. The germline gives CDR1 DFQATT, CDR2 SNEGSKA (reference sequence). As DNA, the CDR3 is TGCAGTGCTGGGGGGGGCTCGAGCTCCTACAATGAGCAGTTCTTC. Protein sequence: CSAGGGSSSYNEQFF.

This clonotype was detected only a few times. The chain carries TRBV4-1 and TRBJ1-5; D ambiguous. This CDR3 spans 15 amino acids. Per germline, CDR1 MGHRA and CDR2 YSYEKL. V lost 3 bases and J 0 bases, leaving 9 bases between the germline ends. The chain's CDR3 is CASSQQTDSNQPQHF. The CDR3 nucleotides are TGCGCCAGCAGCCAGCAGACGGATAGCAATCAGCCCCAGCATTTT.

This clonotype was detected a few times. The chain links TRBV7-9 to TRBJ2-7; 9 bases are shared with TRBD1. This CDR3 is built from 14 residues. Germline V gene lookup returns CDR1 SEHNR and CDR2 FQNEAQ (reference sequence). Trimming cost V 5 bases and J 7 bases; bases outside gene matches: 9. The DNA for the CDR3 is TGTGCCAGCAGCGAGGGGACAGGGATGAGGGAGCAGTACTTC. This encodes CASSEGTGMREQYF.

This clonotype was counted only a few times. In DNA, the CDR3 is TGTGCCAGTAGTATGGGTCCAGGTTCCCTAGATACGCAGTATTTT. It yields the protein CASSMGPGSLDTQYF. The genes are TRBV19 and TRBJ2-3, with D unclear. The germline V and J ends were trimmed by 3 bases and 5 bases, with 15 bases remaining between them. The CDR3 sequence is 15 residues long. Germline V gene data show CDR1 as LNHDA and CDR2 as SQIVND (reference sequence).

The J gene is TRBJ2-5, the V gene TRBV19; the match to TRBD2 covers 11 bases. The V segment lost 3 bases and the J segment 0 bases; nucleotides outside the gene matches: 3. The CDR3 extends over 16 amino acids. Germline V gene sequence: CDR1 LNHDA, CDR2 SQIVND (reference sequence). CDR3 loop: CASSIRTSGYQETQYF. The CDR3 DNA is TGTGCCAGTAGTATCAGGACTAGCGGGTACCAAGAGACCCAGTACTTC.

Ten or more counts support this clonotype. The rearrangement joins TRBV4-3 to TRBJ2-2; the match to TRBD2 covers 14 bases. The V and J ends lost 2 bases and 1 base, in that order; junction bases with no gene match: 6. The CDR3 has 19 amino acids. Germline lookup yields CDR1 LGHNA and CDR2 YSLEER. Here the CDR3 reads CASSQLTGLAGENTGELFF. The CDR3 bases are TGCGCCAGCAGCCAACTCACGGGACTAGCGGGGGAGAACACCGGGGAGCTGTTTTTT.

This clonotype was detected only a few times. The chain combines TRBV5-4 with TRBJ2-3; TRBD2 agrees at 14 bases. CDR3 length: 17 residues. V was pared by 4 bases and J by 5 bases, with 9 bases of the junction left unmatched. Looked up from germline, CDR1 is SGHNT and CDR2 is YYREEE (reference sequence). The CDR3 DNA is TGTGCCAGCAGCGACCCGACTAGCGGGGGGGCACGAGATACGCAGTATTTT. Its translation is CASSDPTSGGARDTQYF.

The V call is TRBV5-6, the J call TRBJ1-1; 7 bases map to TRBD1. V trimming: 3 bases; J trimming: 3 bases; junction bases outside the gene matches: 5. CDR3 length: 14 amino acids. Germline V CDR1 and CDR2: SGHDT, YYEEEE. CDR3 sequence reads: CASSYQGGYTEAFF. CDR3 coding DNA: TGTGCCAGCAGCTATCAGGGGGGGTACACTGAAGCTTTCTTT.

The chain recombines TRBV5-1 with TRBJ1-1; D is perhaps TRBD1 (5 bases). With 3 bases removed from V and 0 bases from J, the gap between germline ends came to 12 bases. CDR3 size: 15 residues. CDR1 and CDR2 (germline): SGHRS, YFSETQ. The CDR3, as DNA: TGCGCCAGCAGCTCATCCGGGACGGTGAACACTGAAGCTTTCTTT. Its protein is CASSSSGTVNTEAFF.